These 23 T cell receptor beta chains came from one sample sequenced in a study of cytomegalovirus exposure and HLA in healthy donors. The PCR used 60 Vbeta and 13 Jbeta primers. Clones were read by immunoSEQ multiplex PCR, and TCRdb kept only the in-frame ones, dropping some. The table for this sample gives around 200,000 clones. The sequenced sample was PBMCs. The source is a girl aged 2-10 years in good health and CMV-seropositive.

V usage is TRBV5-1 and J usage is TRBJ2-2; tentatively, D is TRBD1 (5 bases). The CDR3 spans 15 residues. Germline CDR1 and CDR2: SGHRS and YFSETQ. The germline V and J ends were trimmed by 5 bases and 0 bases, with 11 bases remaining between them. CDR3 loop: CASSLTDPNTGELFF. The CDR3 nucleotides are TGCGCCAGCAGTCTGACAGATCCGAACACCGGGGAGCTGTTTTTT.

This chain connects TRBV11-2 to TRBJ1-2; no clear D. The CDR3 has 11 residues. V was trimmed by 1 base and J by 5 bases, leaving 2 bases between them. Germline values: CDR1 SGHAT, CDR2 FQNNGV. The CDR3 spells CASSLAYGYTF. CDR3 DNA: TGTGCCAGCAGCTTAGCATATGGCTACACCTTC.

The genes are TRBV9 and TRBJ2-7; 9 nucleotides match TRBD2. The length of the CDR3 is 15 residues. The germline V gene has CDR1 SGDLS and CDR2 YYNGEE. Trimming at V came to 0 bases and at J to 4 bases, leaving 5 bases not matched to a gene. CDR3 region: CASSVAPGLAYEQYF. The CDR3 DNA sequence: TGTGCCAGCAGCGTAGCTCCGGGACTAGCATACGAGCAGTACTTC.

V is TRBV29-1 and J is TRBJ1-5; 9 bases match TRBD1. V was pared by 6 bases and J by 4 bases, with 4 bases of the junction left unmatched. Germline CDR1 and CDR2: SQVTM and ANQGSEA. The CDR3 length is 13 residues. The CDR3, as DNA: TGCAGCGTCGGGACAGGGACTAATCAGCCCCAGCATTTT. Protein: CSVGTGTNQPQHF.

V and J are TRBV6-5 and TRBJ2-7; TRBD2 matches 7 bases. Germline CDR1 MNHEY, CDR2 SVGAGI. CDR3 length: 15 amino acids. J lost 1 base, V lost 0 bases, and 3 bases had no gene match. The CDR3 coding sequence is TGTGCCAGCAGTTACTCCCGAGCGGGGTCCTACGAGCAGTACTTC. Amino acid sequence: CASSYSRAGSYEQYF.

The chain combines TRBV12-5 with TRBJ2-2, with 10 bases that match TRBD1. With 5 bases clipped from V and 6 bases from J, the junction kept 9 bases outside the gene matches. The V gene's germline CDR1 is LGHNT and CDR2 FRNRAP. The CDR3 sequence is 16 residues long. The CDR3 coding sequence is TGTGCTAGTGGTCGATCGGGACAGGGGATCTCCGGGGAGCTGTTTTTT. The encoded protein is CASGRSGQGISGELFF.

The CDR3 region is CASSLTARSQETQYF. The CDR3 bases are TGTGCCAGCAGCTTAACCGCGAGGAGCCAAGAGACCCAGTACTTC. V and J are TRBV7-3 and TRBJ2-5, with no clear D. This CDR3 comprises 15 residues. Germline assignment: CDR1 SGHTA and CDR2 FQGTGA. Trimming cost V 0 bases and J 1 base, with 9 bases left between them.

This chain links TRBV9 with TRBJ2-2; a weak D match, TRBD1 (5 bases). The CDR3 totals 14 residues. Trimming stripped 0 bases from V and 5 bases from J, with 8 bases between. Germline V gene sequence: CDR1 SGDLS, CDR2 YYNGEE. The CDR3 DNA sequence: TGTGCCAGCAGCGTAGGTCCAGGGACCGGGGAGCTGTTTTTT. It encodes CASSVGPGTGELFF.

V usage is TRBV14 and J usage is TRBJ1-4, with TRBD1 matching over 7 bases. The V gene's germline CDR1 is SGHDN and CDR2 FVKESK. After removal of 4 bases from V and 3 bases from J, the junction contained 5 bases not matched to a gene. The CDR3 extends over 15 amino acids. Written as DNA, the CDR3 is TGTGCCAGCAGCCTTGACAGGGCCCCTAATGAAAAACTGTTTTTT. Amino acid sequence: CASSLDRAPNEKLFF.

The chain uses TRBV7-6 and TRBJ1-5; 7 nucleotides agree with TRBD1. With 5 bases clipped from V and 4 bases from J, the junction kept 5 bases outside the gene matches. Germline V gene data show CDR1 as SGHVS and CDR2 as FNYEAQ. CDR3 length equals 14 residues. CDR3 sequence reads: CASSDGTENQPQHF. CDR3 in DNA: TGTGCCAGCAGCGACGGGACAGAAAATCAGCCCCAGCATTTT.

The chain combines TRBV6-1 with TRBJ2-2; 7 bases fit TRBD1. J gave up 7 bases and V 6 bases, and 8 bases lay outside the gene matches. Looked up from germline, CDR1 is MNHNS and CDR2 is SASEGT. The CDR3 consists of 14 residues. CDR3 protein: CASSLDRVVGELFF. The CDR3 DNA reads TGTGCCAGCAGCTTAGACAGGGTCGTCGGGGAGCTGTTTTTT.

The rearrangement links TRBV2 to TRBJ2-4; 8 positions match TRBD1. V lost 5 bases to trimming and J lost 2 bases; unmatched junction nucleotides: 8. This CDR3 comprises 16 residues. CDR1 and CDR2 (germline): SNHLY, FYNNEI. The CDR3 DNA follows: TGTGCCAGCAGTTCAAAGGACAGGGCGACCAAAAACATTCAGTACTTC. This translates into CASSSKDRATKNIQYF.

This chain connects TRBV7-3 to TRBJ2-7; D might be TRBD2 (5 bases). This CDR3 has 15 amino acids. From germline, CDR1 is SGHTA and CDR2 FQGTGA. V lost 2 bases and J lost 3, with 14 bases in between. CDR3 loop: CASSLYAGGYYEQYF. The CDR3 coding sequence is TGTGCCAGCAGCTTATATGCGGGCGGATACTACGAGCAGTACTTC.

V and J are TRBV6-6 and TRBJ1-5; a possible D gene is TRBD1 (6 bases). Trimming removed 0 bases from V and 0 bases from J, with 9 bases in between. CDR3 size: 16 residues. Germline-derived CDR1 and CDR2 are MNHNY and SVGAGI (reference sequence). The CDR3 region is CASSYSSGDSNQPQHF. CDR3 DNA: TGTGCCAGCAGTTACTCCTCAGGGGATAGCAATCAGCCCCAGCATTTT.

With respect to this clone: Distinct nucleotide sequences in the sample also encode this CDR3. This chain joins TRBV2 and TRBJ1-1; no definite D call. Per the germline V gene, CDR1 is SNHLY and CDR2 is FYNNEI. V lost 6 bases to trimming and J lost 2 bases, with 10 bases between them. The CDR3 has 13 residues. CDR3 amino acids: CASRRDLNTEAFF. As DNA, the CDR3 is TGTGCCAGCAGACGGGATTTAAACACTGAAGCTTTCTTT.

The chain is built from TRBV25-1 and TRBJ2-7, with a tentative D call TRBD2 (7 bases). Germline CDR1 MGHDK, CDR2 SYGVNS. This CDR3 is 17 amino acids long. The V end was cut by 3 bases, the J end by 1 base, with 19 bases between. The CDR3 sequence is CASSDQTWGGLSYEQYF. CDR3 nucleotides: TGTGCCAGCAGTGATCAAACATGGGGGGGGCTTTCCTACGAGCAGTACTTC.

The chain recombines TRBV20-1 with TRBJ2-3, with D unclear. The V end lost 8 bases, the J end lost 3 bases, and 3 bases lay between the germline ends. This CDR3 region has 9 residues. Per the germline V gene, CDR1 is DFQATT and CDR2 is SNEGSKA (reference sequence). As DNA, the CDR3 is TGCAGTATAACAGATACGCAGTATTTT. Amino acid sequence: CSITDTQYF.

V gene TRBV5-1 combines with J gene TRBJ2-7; D perhaps matches TRBD2 (5 bases). Germline V gene sequence: CDR1 SGHRS, CDR2 YFSETQ. The CDR3 runs 13 residues. V lost 6 bases and J lost 6, with 16 bases in between. The CDR3 nucleotides are TGCGCCAGCAAGGCCTCTGTGAGGGCCGAGCAGTACTTC. Amino acid sequence: CASKASVRAEQYF.

The gene calls are TRBV28 and TRBJ2-1, with 7 bases aligning to TRBD2. This CDR3 is 14 amino acids long. Germline lookup yields CDR1 MDHEN and CDR2 SYDVKM. V trimming: 10 bases; J trimming: 2 bases; junction bases outside the gene matches: 8. This CDR3 reads CATRTRLAYNEQFF. CDR3 in DNA: TGTGCCACCAGGACTAGGCTAGCCTACAATGAGCAGTTCTTC. The full variable domain, rest sourced from reference TRBV28 and TRBJ2-1, is DVKVTQSSRYLVKRTGEKVFLECVQDMDHENMFWYRQDPGLGLRLIYFSYDVKMKEKGDIPEGYSVSREKKERFSLILESASTNQTSMYLCATRTRLAYNEQFFGPGTRLTVL.

The chain combines TRBV18 with TRBJ2-3, with a weak D call TRBD1 (6 bases). V was pared by 2 bases and J by 3 bases, with 24 bases between. This CDR3 comprises 19 residues. CDR1 is KGHSH and CDR2 is LQKENI in the germline V gene. The CDR3 here is CASSPWPLGQGSKTDTQYF. As DNA, the CDR3 is TGTGCCAGCTCACCATGGCCTCTAGGGCAGGGGAGTAAGACAGATACGCAGTATTTT.

The gene calls are TRBV11-2 and TRBJ2-7; 9 positions agree with TRBD2. The trim removed 5 bases at V and 0 bases at J, leaving 8 bases unmatched. The length of the CDR3 is 16 residues. CDR1 SGHAT and CDR2 FQNNGV come from the germline V gene. CDR3 in amino acids: CASSPSLAGFSYEQYF. The CDR3, as DNA: TGTGCCAGCAGCCCCAGCCTAGCGGGGTTCTCCTACGAGCAGTACTTC.

The V and J genes are TRBV13 and TRBJ1-3; 7 bases map to TRBD1. This CDR3 spans 16 amino acids. The trim removed 0 bases at V and 4 bases at J, leaving 6 bases unmatched. Germline values: CDR1 PRHDT, CDR2 FYEKMQ (reference sequence). The CDR3, as DNA: TGTGCCAGCAGCTTAGGCCAAGGGGGCTCGGGAAACACCATATATTTT. As protein: CASSLGQGGSGNTIYF. Together with reference TRBV13 and TRBJ1-3, the CDR3 gives the full variable domain: AAGVIQSPRHLIKEKRETATLKCYPIPRHDTVYWYQQGPGQDPQFLISFYEKMQSDKGSIPDRFSAQQFSDYHSELNMSSLELGDSALYFCASSLGQGGSGNTIYFGEGSWLTVV.

The chain couples TRBV7-9 to TRBJ2-5, with D perhaps matching TRBD1 (6 bases). V shed 7 bases and J shed 5 bases, with 11 bases lying between them. CDR1 and CDR2 (germline): SEHNR, FQNEAQ (reference sequence). The CDR3 sequence is 12 residues long. CDR3 nucleotides: TGTGCCAGCACCCTAAGGGGGGAGACCCAGTACTTC. This translates into CASTLRGETQYF. The whole variable domain, remainder taken from reference TRBV7-9 and TRBJ2-5, is DTGVSQNPRHKITKRGQNVTFRCDPISEHNRLYWYRQTLGQGPEFLTYFQNEAQLEKSRLLSDRFSAERPKGSFSTLEIQRTEQGDSAMYLCASTLRGETQYFGPGTRLLVL.